Sequencing of this T cell receptor (beta chain) was carried out in a study of blood T cells in healthy people across ages. Whole-study findings and limits: Estimates of total diversity, which came from one million sequenced T cells, were considered to be underestimates. Older individuals had lower TCR beta diversity per million T cells (the decline was roughly linear).

Sample-barcoded 5' priming and a J-beta primer mix drove a second PCR of about 6 to 12 cycles. Each CDR3 protein is one row after TCRdb ran MiXCR on the 5' RACE reads. The repertoire includes about 730,000 distinct CDR3 sequences, 40% to 45% of them detected once, and 20% sits in the top ten. There are a few counts of this clonotype. As yet, its antigen is unknown. Sequences were obtained from blood. The receptor comes from a woman in her sixties in good health.

CDR3: CASSQDNRSPLHF. The CDR3 nucleotides read TGTGCCAGCAGCCAAGATAACCGTTCACCCCTCCACTTT. This chain joins TRBV3-1 and TRBJ1-6; D is ambiguous. Germline assignment: CDR1 LGHDT and CDR2 YNNKEL (reference sequence). CDR3 length: 13 amino acids. Between the trimmed V and J ends, which lost 0 bases and 9 bases, there was a span of 6 bases.